The clone carrying this T cell receptor (beta chain) was counted ten times or more. The sample is drawn from a study of blood T cell repertoires in COVID-19. Study in general: Samples of COVID-19 (acute and convalescent) were obtained from the United States, Italy and Spain. From T cells, B-cell-depleted T cells, or PBMCs came the material, which was cDNA or gDNA.

In the original processing: Researchers report that nucleated cell counts were estimated from reference gene primer amplification. Repertoires were generated with immunoSEQ multiplex PCR, while TCRdb's copy carries only in-frame clones and drops some. V, J and clone size reflect that table, while D and trimming were determined from the DNA. The sample records 160,000 or so clones, about 82% being singletons. The CDR3 totals 15 residues. V lost 6 bases to trimming and J lost 2 bases; unmatched junction nucleotides: 4. Germline values: CDR1 LNHDA, CDR2 SQIVND (reference sequence). The V call is TRBV19, the J call TRBJ2-1, with 10 bases lining up with TRBD2. The clonotype was recovered from an older man with active or convalescent COVID-19. Sequenced input: peripheral blood. The CDR3 is CASSWTSGPYNEQFF. CDR3 nucleotide sequence: TGTGCCAGTAGCTGGACTAGCGGTCCCTACAATGAGCAGTTCTTC.